Only a few counts were recorded for the clone carrying this TCR beta chain. The data are from a study of blood T cell repertoires in COVID-19. Study context: Sources were T cells, B-cell-depleted T cells, or PBMCs; the material itself was cDNA or gDNA.

The CDR3 extends over 13 amino acids. CDR1 and CDR2 from the germline V gene are WNHNN and SYGVQD (reference sequence). The V gene lost 4 bases and the J gene lost 0 bases, with 6 bases spanning the gap. In the original analysis: For nucleated cells, counts were estimated from reference gene primer amplification. Here immunoSEQ multiplex PCR was the method, and the copy in TCRdb shows in-frame clones only, minus some. Clone size and the V and J calls come from that table; the DNA yielded D and trimming. The sample has about 160,000 clones; approximately 85% are singletons. The chain carries TRBV10-1 and TRBJ1-1; no clear D gene. Sequenced sample: peripheral blood. This sequence was found in a man between 60 and 75 years old with active or convalescent COVID-19. CDR3 nucleotide sequence: TGCGCCAGCAGTGTAGACTTGAACACTGAAGCTTTCTTT. This gives the protein CASSVDLNTEAFF.